Here is one T cell receptor beta chain with its context. Its antigen is unknown. Here immunoSEQ multiplex PCR was the method, and the copy in TCRdb shows in-frame clones only, minus some. The sample comprises just under 85,000 clones, 83% of which are singletons, and approximately 0.9% rests with the top ten. Germline lookup yields CDR1 SGHNT and CDR2 YYREEE (reference sequence). CDR3 length: 13 amino acids. V was pared by 5 bases and J by 4 bases, with 9 bases between. This sample is drawn from a study of OX40 agonist ivuxolimab in advanced cancers. General study points: A proportion of nonresponders additionally exhibited low normalized T-cell clonal expansion.

This TCR came from an adult with an advanced solid tumor such as melanoma, head and neck, liver or kidney cancer. The gene calls are TRBV5-4 and TRBJ1-4; D ambiguous. This material consisted of CD4+ or CD8+ T cells sorted from blood, taken in a trial of the OX40 agonist ivuxolimab. Written as DNA, the CDR3 is TGTGCCAGCAGACTCGGAATTAATGAAAAACTGTTTTTT. Its translation: CASRLGINEKLFF.